The T cell receptor (beta chain) described here comes from a study of cytomegalovirus exposure and HLA in healthy donors. PCR primers comprised 60 Vbeta and 13 Jbeta primers. The data were produced by immunoSEQ multiplex PCR, yet TCRdb's version contains in-frame clones alone and is incomplete. The sample has 150,000 to 200,000 clones; around four fifths are singletons. On this clone itself: The antigen is undetermined.

The CDR3 is made up of 13 amino acids. CDR1 is ENHRY, CDR2 SYGVKD, per germline. Trimming pared 2 bases from V and 4 bases from J, leaving 8 bases between. Overall study results and limits: An Asian-associated ancestry cluster reportedly showed fewer N-insertions than the approximately 660-donor mean in a later analysis. An analysis done earlier found most TCR beta V segments productive about 90% or about 30% of the time. Researchers counted about 150 TCR beta chains as cytomegalovirus-associated.

This chain uses TRBV10-3 with TRBJ1-1, with D hard to call. The specimen sequenced was PBMCs. This receptor was identified in a man over 45 in good health and CMV-seropositive. The CDR3 here is CAISETESTEAFF. CDR3 bases: TGTGCCATCAGTGAGACTGAATCCACTGAAGCTTTCTTT.